In its sample, the clone carrying this T cell receptor (beta chain) was seen many times. The sample is drawn from a study of Graves' ophthalmopathy and Graves' hyperthyroidism. Amplified material comprised TCR beta CDR3 regions derived from RNA transcripts. Second-round multiplex PCR came after first-round RT-PCR with HTBI primers. One entry per CDR3 protein results from TCRdb running MiXCR on the multiplex PCR reads. The sample yields some 350,000 distinct CDR3 sequences, 17% seen once. Aged 18 to 65, hyperthyroidism patients had been newly diagnosed, with under 2 months' duration. Patients were excluded if they had other autoimmune diseases or uncontrolled infections, and likewise if pregnancy or lactation applied. The receptor's source is an adult woman with stable Graves' hyperthyroidism. Sequenced: peripheral blood.

The CDR3 loop is CATTNDRQNQPQHF. In DNA, the CDR3 is TGTGCCACCACTAATGACAGGCAGAATCAGCCCCAGCATTTT. The chain is built from TRBV24-1 and TRBJ1-5; TRBD1 is a possible D gene (6 bases). The CDR3 runs to 14 residues. V lost 8 bases to trimming and J lost 4 bases, with 14 bases between them. Germline V gives CDR1 KGHDR, CDR2 SFDVKD.